The 9 T cell receptor beta chains below were found in one sample sequenced in a study of technical replicates of blood from a handful of donors. TCRdb's copy holds only in-frame clones and misses some; the assay was immunoSEQ multiplex PCR. This sample has 80,000 or so clones, with 75% to 85% found just once. Sequenced input: PBMCs. The receptors here all came from a human donor in good health. Some clones in this sample may be carry-over from other donors' samples.

This clone occurred a few times. J is TRBJ2-6 and V is TRBV5-4; unclear D gene. With 4 bases removed from V and 0 bases from J, the gap between germline ends came to 8 bases. Germline V gene sequence: CDR1 SGHNT, CDR2 YYREEE (reference sequence). The CDR3 sequence is 15 residues long. In nucleotides, the CDR3 is TGTGCCAGCAGCCTATCACCCTCTGGGGCCAACGTCCTGACTTTC. This gives the protein CASSLSPSGANVLTF.

The chain carries TRBV7-8 and TRBJ2-1, with 11 nucleotides matching TRBD2. The V gene end was trimmed by 4 bases and the J gene end by 2 bases; junction bases not matched to a gene: 10. The germline V gene encodes CDR1 SGHVS and CDR2 FQNEAQ. The CDR3 covers 18 residues. This chain's CDR3 is CASSSGGIAGGTYNEQFF. The CDR3 region has the DNA TGTGCCAGCAGCTCCGGGGGGATAGCGGGAGGGACCTACAATGAGCAGTTCTTC.

In DNA form, the CDR3 reads TGTGCCAGCTCATTGAACAGCATGAACACTGAAGCTTTCTTT. It encodes CASSLNSMNTEAFF. V and J are TRBV18 and TRBJ1-1, with D hard to call. From germline, CDR1 is KGHSH and CDR2 LQKENI. The CDR3 loop spans 14 amino acids. The V and J ends lost 5 bases and 0 bases respectively, with 10 bases between them.

This clone was recorded only once. The rearrangement uses TRBV18 and TRBJ2-5, with D maybe TRBD1 (5 bases). This CDR3 region has 16 residues. Germline values: CDR1 KGHSH, CDR2 LQKENI. The ends were cut back, 6 bases at V and 2 bases at J, with 19 bases in the middle. CDR3 DNA sequence: TGTGCCAGCTCCTCAACGCAGGGTATTCTTCAAGAGACCCAGTACTTC. Translation: CASSSTQGILQETQYF.

The rearrangement links TRBV7-9 to TRBJ2-1; a weak D match, TRBD2 (6 bases). The CDR3 has 15 amino acids. V lost 4 bases and J lost 10, with 20 bases in between. The V gene's germline CDR1 is SEHNR and CDR2 FQNEAQ (reference sequence). The DNA of the CDR3 is TGTGCCAGCAGCTCGCCCCGGGGGAGATTTGAGGAGCAGTTCTTC. Amino acid sequence: CASSSPRGRFEEQFF.

Worth noting for this clone: Likely a read error: the CDR3 ends without its conserved phenylalanine or tryptophan. Because the CDR3's place on the DNA is in doubt, the DNA is left out and the CDR3 is given as listed by TCRdb. The chain has TRBV7-8 and TRBJ2-7; no check of the table's D call, TRBD1, against the DNA was made. The CDR3 is 11 amino acids in total, end residues counted. Germline V gives CDR1 SGHVS, CDR2 FQNEAQ. This CDR3 is CASSNGGDRGL.

The chain joins TRBV19 to TRBJ2-7, with 12 bases that match TRBD2. CDR1 is LNHDA and CDR2 is SQIVND in the germline V gene (reference sequence). This CDR3 has 16 amino acids. V shed 1 base, J shed 1 base, and the junction held 2 bases outside the gene matches. As DNA, the CDR3 is TGTGCCAGTAGTATAGCTAGCGGGAGGGCATCCTACGAGCAGTACTTC. Amino acids: CASSIASGRASYEQYF. The variable domain in full, completed from reference TRBV19 and TRBJ2-7, reads DGGITQSPKYLFRKEGQNVTLSCEQNLNHDAMYWYRQDPGQGLRLIYYSQIVNDFQKGDIAEGYSVSREKKESFPLTVTSAQKNPTAFYLCASSIASGRASYEQYFGPGTRLTVT.

V and J are TRBV6-1 and TRBJ2-1; 14 nucleotides line up with TRBD2. The CDR3 sequence is 15 residues long. CDR1 and CDR2 (germline): MNHNS, SASEGT. J lost 8 bases, V lost 8 bases, and 8 bases had no gene match. The CDR3, as DNA: TGTGCCAGCCTCTCCGGACTAGCGGGGGGTGATGAGCAGTTCTTC. It codes for CASLSGLAGGDEQFF.

In its sample, this clone was seen a few times. This rearrangement joins TRBV29-1 to TRBJ1-1; D call uncertain. V gave up 7 bases and J gave up 0 bases, with 9 bases separating them. The germline V gene has CDR1 SQVTM and CDR2 ANQGSEA. This CDR3 is built from 12 residues. The CDR3, as DNA: TGCAGCGGCGGAGAGCTGAACACTGAAGCTTTCTTT. It translates to CSGGELNTEAFF.